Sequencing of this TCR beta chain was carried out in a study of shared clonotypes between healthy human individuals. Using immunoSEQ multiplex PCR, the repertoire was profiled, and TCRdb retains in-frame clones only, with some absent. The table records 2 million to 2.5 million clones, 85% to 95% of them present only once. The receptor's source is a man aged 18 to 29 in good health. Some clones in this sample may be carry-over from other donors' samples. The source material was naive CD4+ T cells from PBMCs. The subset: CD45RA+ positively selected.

The CDR3: CASSPWEGNTGELFF. The CDR3 bases are TGTGCCAGCAGTCCATGGGAGGGGAACACCGGGGAGCTGTTTTTT. This chain uses TRBV27 with TRBJ2-2; 7 nucleotides align to TRBD2. Germline lookup yields CDR1 MNHEY and CDR2 SMNVEV (reference sequence). The length of the CDR3 is 15 residues. Trimming took 5 bases from V and 1 from J; bases not matched to a gene: 4.